This TCR beta chain was captured by sequencing in a study of blood T cell repertoires in COVID-19. Original analysis: Amplified reference gene primers provided the basis for estimating nucleated cell counts. The table came from immunoSEQ multiplex PCR; TCRdb's copy has only in-frame clones and leaves some out. That table gives V, J and clone size, and the DNA gave D and trimming. The data hold roughly 190,000 clones, with around 83% observed a single time. With 3 bases clipped from V and 7 bases from J, the junction kept 10 bases outside the gene matches. The CDR3 has 16 residues. Germline V gene data show CDR1 as KGHSH and CDR2 as LQKENI.

The sequence was collected from a man aged 50-59 years with active or convalescent COVID-19. The chain links TRBV18 to TRBJ1-5; the match to TRBD1 covers 9 bases. Sequencing was done on a sample of peripheral blood. The CDR3 region is CASSPTGTGMGQPQHF. CDR3 bases: TGTGCCAGCTCACCTACCGGGACAGGGATGGGGCAGCCCCAGCATTTT.